What follows describes a single T cell receptor beta chain. This sample stems from a study of blood T cell repertoires in COVID-19. Per germline, CDR1 SGHAT and CDR2 FQDESV (reference sequence). V was shortened by 5 bases and J by 4 bases, with 11 bases between the two germline ends. The CDR3 is made up of 13 amino acids. The repertoire was sequenced with immunoSEQ multiplex PCR; TCRdb's copy has only in-frame clones and lacks some. Among over 150,000 clones listed, around 87% were seen once. Followed longitudinally, the Seattle patients had been enrolled during active infection. The sequencing sample was made of peripheral blood. This TCR came from a woman aged 70-85 years with COVID-19, enrolled during active disease. V gene TRBV11-1 combines with J gene TRBJ1-1; tentative D call: TRBD1 (6 bases). DNA for the CDR3: TGTGCCAGCAGCCAACTAGGGGGCACTGAAGCTTTCTTT. Translation: CASSQLGGTEAFF.